This T cell receptor beta chain was captured in a study of control samples from healthy donors and cancer patients. Using immunoSEQ multiplex PCR, the repertoire was profiled, and TCRdb retains in-frame clones only, with some absent. Among fewer than 200,000 clones listed, around 88% were seen once. This clonotype originated in a woman aged 25-40 years in good health. Source material: blood.

The CDR3 region has the DNA TGCGCCAGCAGCCGGACTAGCGGGAACACCGGGGAGCTGTTTTTT. This encodes CASSRTSGNTGELFF. The chain carries TRBV5-1 and TRBJ2-2; 10 nucleotides agree with TRBD2. Germline trimming cut 4 bases from V and 1 base from J; bases unmatched to any gene: 1. The CDR3 length is 15 residues. Germline CDR1 SGHRS, CDR2 YFSETQ. Full variable domain (remainder filled in from reference TRBV5-1 and TRBJ2-2): KAGVTQTPRYLIKTRGQQVTLSCSPISGHRSVSWYQQTPGQGLQFLFEYFSETQRNKGNFPGRFSGRQFSNSRSEMNVSTLELGDSALYLCASSRTSGNTGELFFGEGSRLTVL.